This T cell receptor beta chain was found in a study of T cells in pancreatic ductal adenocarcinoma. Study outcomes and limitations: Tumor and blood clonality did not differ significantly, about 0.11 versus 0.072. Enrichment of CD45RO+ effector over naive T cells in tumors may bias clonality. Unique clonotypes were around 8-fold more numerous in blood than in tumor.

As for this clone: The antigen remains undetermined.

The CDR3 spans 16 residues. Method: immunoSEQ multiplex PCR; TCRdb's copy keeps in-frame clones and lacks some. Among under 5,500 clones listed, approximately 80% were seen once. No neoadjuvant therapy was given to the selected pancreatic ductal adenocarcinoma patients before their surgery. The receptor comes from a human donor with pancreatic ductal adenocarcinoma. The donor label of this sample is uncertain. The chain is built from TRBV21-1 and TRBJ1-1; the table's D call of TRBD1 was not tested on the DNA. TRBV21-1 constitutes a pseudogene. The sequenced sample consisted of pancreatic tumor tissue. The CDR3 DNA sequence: TGTGCCAGCAGCCCCCGGACAGGGGGAGTGAACACTGAAGCTTTCTTT. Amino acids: CASSPRTGGVNTEAFF.